The clone carrying this T cell receptor beta chain has just a few counts. As yet, its antigen is unknown. TCRdb keeps only in-frame clones here, not all; method: immunoSEQ multiplex PCR. Among fewer than 120,000 clones listed, 88% were seen once. The CDR3 is 13 residues long. CDR1 is SEHNR and CDR2 is FQNEAQ in the germline V gene (reference sequence). V was clipped by 5 bases and J by 11 bases, with 16 bases between them. These data originate in a study of cytomegalovirus exposure and HLA in healthy donors. Study results and limitations: Cytomegalovirus status was reportedly diagnosed by the classifier with high specificity and sensitivity.

The specimen was PBMCs. The clonotype comes from a woman aged 25 to 39 in good health and CMV-seropositive. V and J are TRBV7-9 and TRBJ2-1; D perhaps matches TRBD2 (5 bases). CDR3 sequence (DNA): TGTGCCAGCAGCCTGGGCCAAGCGGTACAGCAGTTCTTC. This translates into CASSLGQAVQQFF.